This is a list of T cell receptor beta chains from one sample in a study of blood T cell repertoires in COVID-19. Data came from immunoSEQ multiplex PCR; TCRdb stores just in-frame clones and leaves some out. The data hold 150,000 to 200,000 clones, with roughly 88% observed a single time. Sequenced input: peripheral blood. The source of these receptors is an elderly woman with active or convalescent COVID-19. CDR3s include the opening cysteine and the closing phenylalanine or tryptophan. D genes are given only for firm matches. Rows give clone size only sometimes, using once, few, many, or a class for an expanded clone.

J	D	V	size	length	CDR3	DNA
TRBJ2-2	.	TRBV7-9	.	17	CAVTSPTGAPNTGELFF	TGTGCCGTCACCTCTCCCACAGGCGCCCCGAACACCGGGGAGCTGTTTTTT
TRBJ2-1	TRBD2	TRBV6-5	.	15	CASRPPTSGDNEQFF	TGTGCCAGCCGCCCCCCGACTAGCGGGGACAATGAGCAGTTCTTC
TRBJ1-3	.	TRBV5-3	.	21	CARSFCGRVVRCLTAGNTIYF	TGTGCCAGAAGCTTTTGCGGCAGGGTCGTCCGTTGTCTAACAGCTGGAAACACCATATATTTT
TRBJ1-1	.	TRBV11-3	.	13	CASSLNTGAEAFF	TGTGCCAGCAGCTTAAACACGGGGGCTGAAGCTTTCTTT
TRBJ2-5	TRBD2	TRBV19	once	15	CASSPTSGGGETQYF	TGTGCCAGTAGTCCCACTAGCGGGGGGGGAGAGACCCAGTACTTC
TRBJ1-1	TRBD1	TRBV6-6	.	12	CATRQGNTEAFF	TGTGCCACCAGACAGGGGAACACTGAAGCTTTCTTT
TRBJ2-7	.	TRBV4-2	.	17	CASSPTIIRLGGYEQYF	TGTGCCAGCAGCCCAACCATAATCCGACTAGGAGGCTACGAGCAGTACTTC
TRBJ1-2	TRBD1	TRBV6-2/TRBV6-3	few	15	CASSYSQRQGDGYTF	TGTGCCAGCAGTTACTCCCAGAGACAGGGTGATGGCTACACCTTC
TRBJ2-2	TRBD2	TRBV6-1	.	19	CASSAAFFAGGALVGELFF	TGTGCCAGCAGTGCCGCCTTCTTTGCGGGGGGGGCCCTTGTCGGGGAGCTGTTTTTT
TRBJ1-1	.	TRBV6-5	few	14	CASSRSDRYYEAFF	TGTGCCAGCAGTAGATCGGACAGATACTATGAAGCTTTCTTT
TRBJ2-2	.	TRBV19	few	17	CASSGPPSRTNTGELFF	TGTGCCAGTAGTGGTCCACCGAGTCGAACGAACACCGGGGAGCTGTTTTTT
TRBJ2-3	.	TRBV19	.	16	CASSPRGRGLTDTQYF	TGTGCCAGTAGTCCCCGAGGACGGGGACTCACAGATACGCAGTATTTT
TRBJ2-1	TRBD2	TRBV6-1	.	15	CASSEGLAGSNEQFF	TGTGCCAGCAGTGAGGGACTAGCGGGGAGCAATGAGCAGTTCTTC
TRBJ1-3	.	TRBV6-5	.	12	CASRSTGNTIYF	TGTGCCAGCCGGAGTACTGGAAACACCATATATTTT
TRBJ1-6	.	TRBV4-3	.	17	CASSQDPSRGYNSPLHF	TGCGCCAGCAGCCAAGATCCTTCAAGGGGATATAATTCACCCCTCCACTTT
TRBJ2-7	TRBD1	TRBV20-1	.	15	CSASLGTGKFYEQYF	TGCAGTGCTAGTCTAGGGACAGGGAAGTTTTACGAGCAGTACTTC
TRBJ1-1	TRBD1	TRBV7-6	.	14	CASRGTGGALRAFF	TGTGCCAGCAGGGGGACAGGGGGCGCCTTACGAGCTTTCTTT
TRBJ1-1	TRBD1	TRBV10-2	.	15	CASSAKGASNTEAFF	TGCGCCAGCAGTGCGAAGGGGGCGAGTAACACTGAAGCTTTCTTT
TRBJ1-3	.	TRBV6-6	.	14	CASNRDNSGNTIYF	TGTGCCAGCAACCGGGACAACTCTGGAAACACCATATATTTT
TRBJ1-6	.	TRBV4-3	.	14	CASSQERANSPLHF	TGCGCCAGCAGCCAAGAGAGGGCCAATTCACCCCTCCACTTT
TRBJ2-3	.	TRBV11-3	.	15	CASSLAGSSTDTQYF	TGTGCCAGCAGCTTAGCAGGGTCTAGCACAGATACGCAGTATTTT
TRBJ2-2	TRBD1	TRBV5-1	.	16	CASSSGQGIGTGELFF	TGCGCCAGCAGCTCGGGACAGGGGATCGGCACCGGGGAGCTGTTTTTT
TRBJ1-5	.	TRBV6-2/TRBV6-3	few	14	CASSRGGGNQPQHF	TGTGCCAGCAGTAGGGGTGGCGGCAATCAGCCCCAGCATTTT
TRBJ1-1	TRBD1	TRBV30	few	15	CACWFGQERNTEAFF	TGTGCCTGCTGGTTCGGACAGGAACGTAACACTGAAGCTTTCTTT
TRBJ1-5	.	TRBV12-3/TRBV12-4	.	13	CASSLSNSQPQHF	TGTGCCAGCAGTTTATCTAATAGTCAGCCCCAGCATTTT
TRBJ2-7	.	TRBV25-1	few	11	CASSESYEQYF	TGTGCCAGCAGTGAATCGTACGAGCAGTACTTC
TRBJ2-7	.	TRBV6-5	.	16	CASSYSRDGPPYEQYF	TGTGCCAGCAGTTACTCGAGAGATGGTCCCCCGTACGAGCAGTACTTC
TRBJ1-2	.	TRBV5-1	.	14	CASSLDEPLYGYTF	TGCGCCAGCAGCTTGGATGAGCCTCTCTATGGCTACACCTTC
TRBJ1-2	.	TRBV5-8	.	12	CASSLSGYGYTF	TGTGCCAGCAGCTTGAGCGGTTATGGCTACACCTTC
TRBJ2-7	TRBD1	TRBV12-3/TRBV12-4	once	12	CASLDRVGEQYF	TGTGCCAGTTTGGACAGGGTGGGTGAGCAGTACTTC
TRBJ2-5	TRBD2	TRBV3-1/TRBV3-2	.	17	CASSQERLAGREETQYF	TGTGCCAGCAGCCAAGAAAGGCTAGCGGGGAGGGAAGAGACCCAGTACTTC
TRBJ2-7	.	TRBV2	.	13	CASISGLAYEQYF	TGTGCCAGCATCTCGGGTCTAGCCTACGAGCAGTACTTC
TRBJ1-1	TRBD1	TRBV19	once	12	CASEDRDTEAFF	TGTGCCAGTGAGGACAGGGACACTGAAGCTTTCTTT
TRBJ1-2	.	TRBV5-8	.	14	CASSWGGVNYGYTF	TGTGCCAGCAGCTGGGGGGGAGTTAACTATGGCTACACCTTC
TRBJ2-5	TRBD2	TRBV4-3	.	18	CASSQDHLLAGETETQYF	TGCGCCAGCAGCCAAGATCACTTGCTAGCGGGGGAGACAGAGACCCAGTACTTC
TRBJ1-2	.	TRBV28	.	13	CASSPGGVYGYTF	TGTGCCAGCAGTCCCGGCGGGGTCTATGGCTACACCTTC
TRBJ1-1	.	TRBV15	.	14	CATSRGGREREAFF	TGTGCCACCAGCAGAGGGGGCAGGGAACGGGAAGCTTTCTTT
TRBJ2-7	.	TRBV3-1/TRBV3-2	.	11	CASSHNYEQYF	TGTGCCAGCAGTCACAATTACGAGCAGTACTTC
TRBJ2-2	.	TRBV7-3	few	14	CASSPLYQSGELFF	TGTGCCAGCAGCCCCCTCTACCAATCCGGGGAGCTGTTTTTT
TRBJ2-2	.	TRBV10-3	.	11	CAPGSTGELFF	TGTGCCCCCGGTAGCACCGGGGAGCTGTTTTTT
TRBJ2-7	TRBD1	TRBV10-3	few	13	CAIRGTGPYEQYF	TGTGCCATCAGGGGGACAGGTCCCTACGAGCAGTACTTC
TRBJ1-1	.	TRBV11-2	.	14	CASSSGLMNTEAFF	TGTGCCAGCAGCTCGGGACTGATGAACACTGAAGCTTTCTTT
TRBJ1-1	TRBD1	TRBV6-2/TRBV6-3	.	17	CASSQRGTTGLGTEAFF	TGTGCCAGCAGCCAAAGGGGGACGACAGGGTTGGGTACTGAAGCTTTCTTT
TRBJ2-2	.	TRBV11-3	.	18	CASSLGSGTQFTSGELFF	TGTGCCAGCAGCTTAGGAAGCGGTACCCAATTTACCTCCGGGGAGCTGTTTTTT
TRBJ1-6	TRBD1	TRBV4-2	.	16	CASSPHRGQEGSPLHF	TGTGCCAGCAGCCCACACCGGGGACAGGAAGGATCACCCCTCCACTTT
TRBJ1-3	.	TRBV6-5	.	15	CASSSRGVSGNTIYF	TGTGCCAGCAGTTCTCGGGGAGTCTCTGGAAACACCATATATTTT
TRBJ1-5	TRBD1	TRBV18	.	14	CASSPGQQSQPQHF	TGTGCCAGCTCACCGGGACAGCAGTCTCAGCCCCAGCATTTT
TRBJ1-6	TRBD1	TRBV9	.	18	CASSGDRAGSSYNSPLHF	TGTGCCAGCAGCGGAGACAGGGCTGGGAGCTCCTATAATTCACCCCTCCACTTT
TRBJ1-1	.	TRBV6-6	.	16	CASIAEGGTWNTEAFF	TGTGCCAGCATCGCGGAGGGAGGGACTTGGAACACTGAAGCTTTCTTT
TRBJ1-1	TRBD1	TRBV19	.	16	CASSIGTGGRYTEAFF	TGTGCCAGTAGTATCGGGACAGGGGGCAGGTACACTGAAGCTTTCTTT
TRBJ2-5	.	TRBV25-1	.	15	CASSELGGRGETQYF	TGTGCCAGCAGTGAATTGGGGGGGCGGGGAGAGACCCAGTACTTC
TRBJ1-3	.	TRBV6-1	.	15	CASSDRRSGGNTIYF	TGTGCCAGCAGTGACCGCCGGTCCGGGGGAAACACCATATATTTT